This entry lists 3 T cell receptor beta chains sequenced from one sample in a study of cytomegalovirus exposure and HLA in healthy donors. A multiplex PCR was run with 60 Vbeta primers and 13 Jbeta primers. Profiling relied on immunoSEQ multiplex PCR, and the TCRdb table lists in-frame clones only, not all of them. The sample holds approximately 110,000 clones, roughly two thirds seen once. The sequencing sample was made of PBMCs. The receptors stem from a man aged 40-55 years in good health and CMV-seronegative.

The CDR3 loop reads CASSFTYDSGNTIYF. The CDR3 coding sequence is TGTGCCAGCAGCTTCACATACGACTCTGGAAACACCATATATTTT. V usage is TRBV7-9 and J usage is TRBJ1-3; D gene uncertain. Germline CDR1 reads SEHNR; CDR2 reads FQNEAQ (reference sequence). The V gene lost 3 bases and the J gene lost 0 bases, with 9 bases spanning the gap. This CDR3 has 15 residues.

This chain uses TRBV7-2 with TRBJ2-1; 8 nucleotides line up with TRBD1. J gave up 2 bases and V 5 bases, and 8 bases lay outside the gene matches. CDR3 length: 16 residues. The germline V gene has CDR1 SGHTA and CDR2 FQGNSA. CDR3: CASSPMTGAAYNEQFF. Here the CDR3 DNA reads TGTGCCAGCAGCCCCATGACAGGGGCGGCCTACAATGAGCAGTTCTTC. Using reference TRBV7-2 and TRBJ2-1 for the parts outside the CDR3, the full variable domain is GAGVSQSPSNKVTEKGKDVELRCDPISGHTALYWYRQSLGQGLEFLIYFQGNSAPDKSGLPSDRFSAERTGGSVSTLTIQRTQQEDSAVYLCASSPMTGAAYNEQFFGPGTRLTVL.

The rearrangement links TRBV2 to TRBJ2-3; 12 positions agree with TRBD1. Losses at the gene ends were 9 bases for V and 6 bases for J; bases not matched to a gene: 10. Germline-derived CDR1 and CDR2 are SNHLY and FYNNEI. The length of the CDR3 is 15 residues. CDR3 sequence: CASLDGTGGGDTQYF. The CDR3 nucleotides are TGTGCCAGTCTAGACGGGACAGGGGGCGGCGATACGCAGTATTTT.